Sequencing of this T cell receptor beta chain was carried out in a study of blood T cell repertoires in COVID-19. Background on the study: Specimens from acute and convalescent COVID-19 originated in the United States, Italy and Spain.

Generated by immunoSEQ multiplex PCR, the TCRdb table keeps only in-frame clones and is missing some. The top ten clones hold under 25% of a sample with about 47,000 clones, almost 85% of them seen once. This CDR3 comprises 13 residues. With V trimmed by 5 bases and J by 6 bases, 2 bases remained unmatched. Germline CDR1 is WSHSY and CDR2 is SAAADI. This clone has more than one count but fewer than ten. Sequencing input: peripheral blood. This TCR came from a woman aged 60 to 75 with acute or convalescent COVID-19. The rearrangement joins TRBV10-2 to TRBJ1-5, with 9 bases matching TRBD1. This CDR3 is CASSRQGGQPQHF. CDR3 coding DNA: TGCGCCAGCAGTAGACAGGGGGGTCAGCCCCAGCATTTT.